The 29 T cell receptor beta chains below come from one sample, sequenced in a study of blood T cell repertoires in COVID-19 (TCRdb year 2020). Library creation used the immunoSEQ multiplex PCR assay. The table was pulled from immuneACCESS by TCRdb, which kept in-frame rearrangements only. Such tables lose some clones; where checked, under half of the loss comes from unresolved V genes, and the rest has no known cause. Counted in this sample were approximately 280,000 clones; approximately 84% of them appeared once. The ten most abundant clones make up almost 1.5% of the sample. The sample comprised peripheral blood. Receptors were obtained from a human donor with COVID-19, enrolled during active disease. The donor label of this sample is uncertain.

This sequence joins TRBV25-1 and TRBJ1-1; no reliable D call. The V gene lost 7 bases and the J gene lost 7 bases, with 31 bases spanning the gap. This CDR3 region has 18 residues. Germline V gene lookup returns CDR1 MGHDK and CDR2 SYGVNS. The CDR3 reads CASIPSGGIVGVGFEAFF. CDR3 nucleotides: TGTGCCAGCATTCCGTCGGGTGGTATAGTCGGCGTTGGATTTGAAGCTTTCTTT.

This clone has only one observation. The gene calls are TRBV27 and TRBJ1-6; 11 bases agree with TRBD1. This CDR3 is built from 17 residues. Trimming removed 6 bases from V and 9 bases from J; junction bases left unmatched: 13. The germline gives CDR1 MNHEY, CDR2 SMNVEV (reference sequence). Written as DNA, the CDR3 is TGTGCCAGCAGACTGTCCCGGGACAGGGGGAGCAGTTCACCCCTCCACTTT. Its translation: CASRLSRDRGSSSPLHF.

The chain uses TRBV6-2 or TRBV6-3 and TRBJ1-2; the match to TRBD1 covers 7 bases. The CDR3 length is 13 residues. Losses at the gene ends were 2 bases for V and 8 bases for J; bases not matched to a gene: 5. Germline CDR1 MNHEY, CDR2 SVGEGT. The CDR3 sequence is CASSYGTATGYTF. CDR3 DNA sequence: TGTGCCAGCAGTTACGGGACAGCGACCGGCTACACCTTC.

Turning to this clone: At the DNA level, this CDR3 is encoded by other sequences in the same sample as well. The chain couples TRBV28 to TRBJ2-5, with D perhaps matching TRBD2 (5 bases). The germline CDR1 and CDR2 sequences are MDHEN and SYDVKM. The CDR3 has 12 residues. V was cut by 4 bases and J by 4 bases, with 7 bases left in between. The CDR3 sequence is CASSSGRETQYF. DNA of the CDR3: TGTGCCAGCAGTTCTGGGAGAGAGACCCAGTACTTC.

This chain connects TRBV11-2 to TRBJ2-1; TRBD2 agrees at 9 bases. CDR3 length equals 16 residues. V shed 4 bases and J 6 bases; nucleotides not matched to a gene: 10. From germline, CDR1 is SGHAT and CDR2 FQNNGV. The CDR3 sequence: CASSSSWTSASNEQFF. As DNA, the CDR3 is TGTGCCAGCAGCTCTTCTTGGACTAGCGCTTCCAATGAGCAGTTCTTC.

This clone was observed a few times. DNA of the CDR3: TGTGCCAGCAGTTTTTTTGGAGCTAACTATGGCTACACCTTC. The encoded protein is CASSFFGANYGYTF. The rearrangement joins TRBV7-9 to TRBJ1-2; D not certain. Germline V gene data show CDR1 as SEHNR and CDR2 as FQNEAQ (reference sequence). The V end was cut by 6 bases, the J end by 0 bases, with 11 bases between. The CDR3 loop spans 14 amino acids.

This rearrangement joins TRBV7-2 to TRBJ2-3; 14 positions match TRBD2. CDR3 length equals 17 residues. Germline V gene sequence: CDR1 SGHTA, CDR2 FQGNSA. The V segment lost 5 bases and the J segment 4 bases; nucleotides outside the gene matches: 8. The CDR3 loop reads CASSLERLAGGADTQYF. The DNA for the CDR3 is TGTGCCAGCAGCCTCGAACGACTAGCGGGAGGGGCAGATACGCAGTATTTT.

Notes on this clone: Other DNA sequences in the same sample also yield this CDR3. The J gene is TRBJ1-5, the V gene TRBV3-1 (or the pseudogene TRBV3-2); D is unclear. The CDR3 contains 14 residues. Germline V lookup: CDR1 LGHDT, CDR2 YNNKEL (reference sequence). Trimming stripped 0 bases from V and 2 bases from J, with 5 bases between. The CDR3 loop is CASSQDPGNQPQHF. In DNA, the CDR3 is TGTGCCAGCAGCCAAGATCCGGGCAATCAGCCCCAGCATTTT.

The CDR3 nucleotides read TGTGCCTGGAGGCAGGGGAACACTGAAGCTTTCTTT. This encodes CAWRQGNTEAFF. J is TRBJ1-1 and V is TRBV30; D may be TRBD1 (5 bases). CDR3 size: 12 residues. V was trimmed by 3 bases and J by 1 base, leaving 6 bases between them. The germline V gene has CDR1 GTSNPN and CDR2 SVGIG (reference sequence).

This sequence joins TRBV9 and TRBJ2-3, with 13 bases aligning to TRBD2. This CDR3 is 17 amino acids long. The V segment lost 4 bases and the J segment 5 bases; nucleotides outside the gene matches: 10. Germline CDR1 is SGDLS and CDR2 is YYNGEE. The CDR3 DNA sequence: TGTGCCAGCAGCCCGCGGACTAGCGGGAGAGAGGTAGATACGCAGTATTTT. Translating it yields CASSPRTSGREVDTQYF.

The chain joins TRBV5-3 to TRBJ2-1, with 9 nucleotides matching TRBD2. TRBV5-3 qualifies as an ORF whose function is uncertain. CDR3 length: 16 amino acids. V lost 3 bases, J lost 9 bases, and 13 bases stayed unmatched. The CDR3 DNA reads as TGTGCCAGAAGCTCCAGCAGAGCGGGAGGAAGGGGTGAGCAGTTCTTC. Translated: CARSSSRAGGRGEQFF.

In DNA, the CDR3 is TGTGCCAGCACCTCGGACAGGGGAGGAGACACTGAAGCTTTCTTT. As protein: CASTSDRGGDTEAFF. V usage is TRBV6-5 and J usage is TRBJ1-1, with TRBD1 matching 9 bases. With 7 bases clipped from V and 3 bases from J, the junction kept 9 bases outside the gene matches. The V gene's germline CDR1 is MNHEY and CDR2 SVGAGI. This CDR3 has 15 amino acids.

The chain couples TRBV7-9 to TRBJ2-1; the D gene is possibly TRBD2 (5 bases). V dropped 1 base and J dropped 7 bases, with 14 bases sitting between them. The CDR3 has 15 residues. Germline assignment: CDR1 SEHNR and CDR2 FQNEAQ (reference sequence). CDR3 amino acids: CASSLVTKRVNEQFF. For the CDR3, the DNA is TGTGCCAGCAGCTTAGTGACTAAAAGGGTGAATGAGCAGTTCTTC.

The J gene is TRBJ2-7, the V gene TRBV5-4, with 9 bases aligning to TRBD2. The junction had 6 bases not matched to a gene; V was cut back by 5 bases and J by 3 bases. Germline V lookup: CDR1 SGHNT, CDR2 YYREEE (reference sequence). This CDR3 contains 14 residues. The CDR3 region has the DNA TGTGCCAGCAGTTTAGCGGGAGTCAGCTACGAGCAGTACTTC. This encodes CASSLAGVSYEQYF.

The genes are TRBV11-3 and TRBJ2-7; perhaps TRBD2 as D (7 bases). V was cut by 5 bases and J by 5 bases, with 19 bases left in between. The CDR3 covers 15 residues. From germline, CDR1 is SGHNT and CDR2 YENEEA. The CDR3 nucleotides read TGTGCCAGCAGCCCCGATAGGGGGGGCTGGAACGAGCAGTACTTC. It codes for CASSPDRGGWNEQYF.

This chain uses TRBV19 with TRBJ1-1, with 8 bases matching TRBD1. V trimming: 5 bases; J trimming: 4 bases; junction bases outside the gene matches: 6. Germline CDR1 is LNHDA and CDR2 is SQIVND (reference sequence). The CDR3 runs 14 residues. CDR3 region: CASSGTGGVTEAFF. CDR3 DNA: TGTGCCAGTAGTGGGACAGGAGGAGTCACTGAAGCTTTCTTT.

V gene TRBV24-1 combines with J gene TRBJ1-1, with TRBD1 matching over 7 bases. CDR1 is KGHDR, CDR2 SFDVKD, per germline. V trimming: 8 bases; J trimming: 3 bases; junction bases outside the gene matches: 2. The length of the CDR3 is 12 residues. The CDR3 nucleotides read TGTGCCACCAAGGGGGCTGACACTGAAGCTTTCTTT. Translating it yields CATKGADTEAFF.

The chain employs TRBV7-9 and TRBJ2-3, with D tentatively TRBD2 (5 bases). There are 14 residues in the CDR3. V dropped 0 bases and J dropped 6 bases, with 10 bases sitting between them. The germline gives CDR1 SEHNR, CDR2 FQNEAQ (reference sequence). CDR3 amino acids: CASSLAAGYDTQYF. CDR3 sequence (DNA): TGTGCCAGCAGCTTAGCGGCGGGCTATGATACGCAGTATTTT. The full variable domain, in which reference TRBV7-9 and TRBJ2-3 provide the parts outside the CDR3, is DTGVSQNPRHKITKRGQNVTFRCDPISEHNRLYWYRQTLGQGPEFLTYFQNEAQLEKSRLLSDRFSAERPKGSFSTLEIQRTEQGDSAMYLCASSLAAGYDTQYFGPGTRLTVL.

In its sample, this clone was seen a few times. The V call is TRBV12-3 or TRBV12-4, the J call TRBJ1-1; 8 nucleotides align to TRBD1. The CDR3 contains 12 residues. After removal of 7 bases from V and 8 bases from J, the junction contained 6 bases not matched to a gene. The CDR3 is CASTKGDREAFF. The DNA for the CDR3 is TGTGCCAGCACCAAGGGGGACAGGGAAGCTTTCTTT.

The V and J genes are TRBV6-5 and TRBJ2-7, with 7 nucleotides matching TRBD1. CDR1 MNHEY and CDR2 SVGAGI come from the germline V gene. The CDR3 covers 14 residues. Trimming at V came to 7 bases and at J to 2 bases, leaving 8 bases not matched to a gene. The DNA of the CDR3 is TGTGCCAGCAATCTACAGGGGCCAGCCTACGAGCAGTACTTC. This codes for CASNLQGPAYEQYF.

The V and J genes are TRBV2 and TRBJ1-2; possible D gene TRBD1, 5 bases. There are 14 residues in the CDR3. CDR1 and CDR2 (germline): SNHLY, FYNNEI. V was shortened by 6 bases and J by 4 bases, with 15 bases between the two germline ends. The CDR3 DNA sequence: TGTGCCAGCAGCGTAGACAGATCGGCCTATGGCTACACCTTC. This gives the protein CASSVDRSAYGYTF.

The gene calls are TRBV6-1 and TRBJ2-1; 10 nucleotides agree with TRBD1. CDR3 length: 16 amino acids. V trimming: 2 bases; J trimming: 7 bases; junction bases outside the gene matches: 8. Germline V gives CDR1 MNHNS, CDR2 SASEGT. The CDR3 nucleotides read TGTGCCAGCAGTGAATGGGGGACAGGGGTTGTTAATGAGCAGTTCTTC. The encoded protein is CASSEWGTGVVNEQFF.

This clone appeared a few times. This chain connects TRBV2 to TRBJ2-1; 10 positions agree with TRBD2. The germline gives CDR1 SNHLY, CDR2 FYNNEI. Trimming at V came to 1 base and at J to 5 bases, leaving 5 bases not matched to a gene. The CDR3 is 16 residues long. The CDR3 region is CASSEGSAGGNNEQFF. The CDR3 DNA is TGTGCCAGCAGTGAAGGGTCAGCGGGGGGGAACAATGAGCAGTTCTTC.

The CDR3 nucleotides read TGTGCCACCAGCAGAGGATCCGGGAACTACGGACCACACAATGAGCAGTTCTTC. This encodes CATSRGSGNYGPHNEQFF. This chain joins TRBV15 and TRBJ2-1; weak D call: TRBD2 (5 bases). This CDR3 is built from 18 residues. V lost 1 base to trimming and J lost 5 bases, with 21 bases between them. Per germline, CDR1 LNHNV and CDR2 YYDKDF (reference sequence).

The chain carries TRBV24-1 and TRBJ1-2, with 9 nucleotides matching TRBD1. The J segment lost 4 bases and the V segment lost 7 bases, leaving 0 bases of the junction unmatched. Germline V gene data show CDR1 as KGHDR and CDR2 as SFDVKD. The CDR3 totals 12 residues. In DNA form, the CDR3 reads TGTGCCACCAGGGGACAGGGCTATGGCTACACCTTC. Residues: CATRGQGYGYTF.

V and J are TRBV27 and TRBJ1-1, with 9 bases aligning to TRBD1. CDR3 length equals 15 residues. With V trimmed by 0 bases and J by 10 bases, 9 bases remained unmatched. Germline CDR1 reads MNHEY; CDR2 reads SMNVEV (reference sequence). Written as DNA, the CDR3 is TGTGCCAGCAGTTTATCCCGGGACAGGGTTGCTGGAGCTTTCTTT. Its translation is CASSLSRDRVAGAFF.

V is TRBV6-2 or TRBV6-3 and J is TRBJ2-5, with TRBD2 matching 7 bases. There are 16 residues in the CDR3. The germline V gene has CDR1 MNHEY and CDR2 SVGEGT. The J segment lost 2 bases and the V segment lost 0 bases, leaving 6 bases of the junction unmatched. The CDR3 spells CASSYSRAGLQETQYF. CDR3 coding DNA: TGTGCCAGCAGTTACTCAAGAGCGGGGCTTCAAGAGACCCAGTACTTC.

The CDR3 loop is CASSIKLSGANVLTF. CDR3 bases: TGTGCCAGTAGTATAAAACTTTCTGGGGCCAACGTCCTGACTTTC. J is TRBJ2-6 and V is TRBV19; D unclear. The V and J ends lost 2 bases and 1 base respectively, with 6 bases between them. Germline values: CDR1 LNHDA, CDR2 SQIVND (reference sequence). The CDR3 is 15 amino acids.

The chain uses TRBV19 and TRBJ1-5, with 12 positions matching TRBD1. CDR1 is LNHDA, CDR2 SQIVND, per germline (reference sequence). CDR3 length: 14 amino acids. Trimming cost V 8 bases and J 8 bases; bases outside gene matches: 7. The CDR3 coding sequence is TGTGCCAGTTCCGGGACAGGGGGCGTGGAGCCCCAGCATTTT. Residues: CASSGTGGVEPQHF.